The source of this T cell receptor (beta chain) is a study of monozygotic twins with inflammatory bowel disease. The CDR3 is made up of 16 amino acids. From germline, CDR1 is MNHEY and CDR2 SMNVEV (reference sequence). After re-calling the 5' RACE reads, TCRdb lists one entry per CDR3 protein, DNA absent. The sample has fewer than 350,000 distinct CDR3 sequences. This chain joins TRBV27 and TRBJ2-7; TCRdb picks TRBD1, but there is no DNA to check that call. This clonotype was obtained from a human donor with ulcerative colitis or Crohn's disease, or a healthy co-twin of an affected twin (not recorded which). The sequencing input was blood. The CDR3 reads CASSLPPGTGTYEQYF.